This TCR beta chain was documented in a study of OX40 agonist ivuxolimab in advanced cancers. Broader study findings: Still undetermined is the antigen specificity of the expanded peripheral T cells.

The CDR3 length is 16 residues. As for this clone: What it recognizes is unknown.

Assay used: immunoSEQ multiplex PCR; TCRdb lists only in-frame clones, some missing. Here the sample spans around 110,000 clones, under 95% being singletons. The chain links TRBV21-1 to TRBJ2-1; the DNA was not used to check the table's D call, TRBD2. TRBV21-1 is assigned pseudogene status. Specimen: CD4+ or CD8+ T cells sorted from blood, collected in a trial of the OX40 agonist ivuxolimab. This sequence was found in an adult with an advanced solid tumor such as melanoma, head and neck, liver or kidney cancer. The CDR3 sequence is CASSSAPRSSYNEQFF. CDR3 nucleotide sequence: TGTGCCAGCAGCAGCGCCCCTAGATCCTCCTACAATGAGCAGTTCTTC.